The 24 T cell receptor beta chains given below trace back to one sample, sequenced in a study of PD-L1 blockade in urothelial cancer. The protocol was immunoSEQ multiplex PCR, while the TCRdb copy is restricted to in-frame clones and leaves out a portion. Of 33,000 or so clones in the sample, 82% were seen once. This sample comprised PBMCs, obtained around atezolizumab (anti-PD-L1) treatment. The receptors shown here come from a man between 65 and 85 years old with urothelial cancer.

This sequence joins TRBV2 and TRBJ1-1, with D maybe TRBD1 (5 bases). Germline V gives CDR1 SNHLY, CDR2 FYNNEI. Trimming removed 2 bases at V and 7 bases at J, with 17 bases between. CDR3 length: 15 residues. The CDR3, as DNA: TGTGCCAGCAGTGAACATTCCGATGGGGCCGGTGAAGCTTTCTTT. Its protein is CASSEHSDGAGEAFF.

The chain employs TRBV6-1 and TRBJ2-7, with 7 positions matching TRBD1. Germline loops: CDR1 MNHNS, CDR2 SASEGT. J gave up 0 bases and V 6 bases, and 5 bases lay outside the gene matches. The CDR3 contains 14 residues. The CDR3 protein is CASRTGEYSYEQYF. The CDR3 DNA reads TGTGCCAGCAGAACAGGGGAGTACTCCTACGAGCAGTACTTC.

The rearrangement joins TRBV15 to TRBJ1-5; D gene uncertain. The germline gives CDR1 LNHNV, CDR2 YYDKDF (reference sequence). V dropped 1 base and J dropped 0 bases, with 16 bases sitting between them. The CDR3 has 18 residues. Written as DNA, the CDR3 is TGTGCCACCAGCAGAGGGTTTCATCGGAGTTATAGCAATCAGCCCCAGCATTTT. Its protein product is CATSRGFHRSYSNQPQHF.

This clone was picked up a small number of times. The V call is TRBV5-5, the J call TRBJ1-1, with 7 bases that match TRBD1. Trimming cost V 3 bases and J 6 bases; bases outside gene matches: 8. Germline V gene lookup returns CDR1 SGHKS and CDR2 YYEKEE (reference sequence). CDR3 length: 14 residues. The CDR3 DNA follows: TGTGCCAGCAGCTATGACAGGGTTTTCGCTGAAGCTTTCTTT. Its translation is CASSYDRVFAEAFF.

The rearrangement uses TRBV5-1 and TRBJ2-1; possible D gene TRBD1, 6 bases. The CDR3 length is 17 residues. Germline-derived CDR1 and CDR2 are SGHRS and YFSETQ. Trimming removed 4 bases at V and 0 bases at J, with 17 bases between. The CDR3, as DNA: TGCGCCAGCAGCCTGGACAGCCGAATACGCTCCTACAATGAGCAGTTCTTC. This gives the protein CASSLDSRIRSYNEQFF.

The V gene is TRBV28, the J gene TRBJ2-7; D remains ambiguous. This CDR3 spans 14 amino acids. V was trimmed by 6 bases and J by 1 base, leaving 13 bases between them. Germline CDR1 and CDR2: MDHEN and SYDVKM. For the CDR3, the DNA is TGTGCCAGCAGACCCGTGAAACGGTCCTACGAGCAGTACTTC. Encoded protein: CASRPVKRSYEQYF.

This chain links TRBV2 with TRBJ2-1; D is perhaps TRBD1 (5 bases). The V gene's germline CDR1 is SNHLY and CDR2 FYNNEI. The CDR3 is 16 residues long. Trimming removed 1 base from V and 2 bases from J, with 12 bases in between. The CDR3 DNA follows: TGTGCCAGCAGTGAAGGGTTAGGGGCCCCCTACAATGAGCAGTTCTTC. Its protein product is CASSEGLGAPYNEQFF.

The J gene is TRBJ2-7, the V gene TRBV6-7; no clear D gene. TRBV6-7 is an ORF, and what it does is uncertain. CDR3 length equals 10 residues. V shed 8 bases and J shed 4 bases, with 6 bases lying between them. This chain's CDR3 is CASRVYEQYF. Written as DNA, the CDR3 is TGTGCCAGCCGGGTTTACGAGCAGTACTTC.

This clone has a single count. The chain employs TRBV6-5 and TRBJ1-1; D uncertain. The CDR3 spans 15 residues. Trimming shortened V by 2 bases and J by 0 bases, and 10 bases separated the two germline ends. Germline V gene lookup returns CDR1 MNHEY and CDR2 SVGAGI. CDR3 sequence reads: CASSYGGNMNTEAFF. The CDR3 nucleotides read TGTGCCAGCAGTTACGGCGGAAACATGAACACTGAAGCTTTCTTT.

The chain carries TRBV2 and TRBJ2-5; D might be TRBD1 (8 bases). This CDR3 contains 14 residues. V gave up 7 bases and J gave up 5 bases, with 17 bases separating them. Germline V gene data show CDR1 as SNHLY and CDR2 as FYNNEI. CDR3 in amino acids: CASKTGAGEETQYF. The CDR3 region has the DNA TGTGCCAGCAAGACAGGGGCGGGGGAGGAGACCCAGTACTTC.

V gene TRBV27 combines with J gene TRBJ2-5; weak D call: TRBD2 (6 bases). The germline CDR1 and CDR2 sequences are MNHEY and SMNVEV (reference sequence). The CDR3 covers 15 residues. V lost 0 bases and J lost 2, with 10 bases in between. The CDR3 sequence: CASSLSGGLQETQYF. In DNA form, the CDR3 reads TGTGCCAGCAGTTTATCGGGGGGTTTGCAAGAGACCCAGTACTTC.

The chain carries TRBV7-6 and TRBJ1-2; 7 bases fit TRBD1. Germline V gene sequence: CDR1 SGHVS, CDR2 FNYEAQ. This CDR3 region has 14 residues. V gave up 5 bases and J gave up 4 bases; unmatched junction bases: 7. For the CDR3, the DNA is TGTGCCAGCAGCCCTCGGACAGGACTCTATGGCTACACCTTC. This codes for CASSPRTGLYGYTF.

The V and J genes are TRBV4-3 and TRBJ2-1; a possible D gene is TRBD1 (6 bases). The CDR3 covers 15 residues. In germline, CDR1 is LGHNA, CDR2 YSLEER. Trimming took 0 bases from V and 2 from J, leaving 8 bases between them. CDR3 DNA sequence: TGCGCCAGCAGCCAAGATTGGGACACCTACAATGAGCAGTTCTTC. Amino acid sequence: CASSQDWDTYNEQFF.

The V call is TRBV2, the J call TRBJ2-7; no definite D call. CDR3 size: 11 residues. Germline loops: CDR1 SNHLY, CDR2 FYNNEI. V was pared by 3 bases and J by 3 bases, with 3 bases between. For the CDR3, the DNA is TGTGCCAGCAGTGACGGCTACGAGCAGTACTTC. It is translated as CASSDGYEQYF.

The chain has TRBV10-3 and TRBJ2-7; D possibly corresponds to TRBD1 (9 bases). The V end was cut by 3 bases, the J end by 4 bases, with 16 bases between. Germline assignment: CDR1 ENHRY and CDR2 SYGVKD. The CDR3 loop spans 15 amino acids. The CDR3 region has the DNA TGTGCCATCAGTGACCCGGGGGGGACAGGGTACGAGCAGTACTTC. Protein product: CAISDPGGTGYEQYF.

This clone was seen a few times. The chain carries TRBV4-2 and TRBJ2-7, with 11 bases identical to TRBD1. Per germline, CDR1 LGHNA and CDR2 YNFKEQ. Trimming cost V 0 bases and J 2 bases; bases outside gene matches: 3. This CDR3 has 16 residues. The DNA for the CDR3 is TGTGCCAGCAGCCAAGATAAGGGACAGGGGGCCTACGAGCAGTACTTC. Its translation is CASSQDKGQGAYEQYF.

CDR3 sequence (DNA): TGTGCCGTTTCCCGGGGGGGCCAAGAGACCCAGTACTTC. It is translated as CAVSRGGQETQYF. The V gene is TRBV6-5, the J gene TRBJ2-5, with TRBD2 matching 8 bases. From germline, CDR1 is MNHEY and CDR2 SVGAGI. The V and J ends lost 11 bases and 1 base, in that order; junction bases with no gene match: 6. This CDR3 has 13 amino acids.

The J gene is TRBJ2-2, the V gene TRBV2; TRBD2 aligns across 10 bases. Germline V gives CDR1 SNHLY, CDR2 FYNNEI. J lost 7 bases, V lost 1 base, and 6 bases had no gene match. The CDR3 loop spans 16 amino acids. The CDR3, as DNA: TGTGCCAGCAGTGAAGTTACTAGCGGGGCGGGCGGGGAGCTGTTTTTT. It encodes CASSEVTSGAGGELFF.

The chain uses TRBV19 and TRBJ2-3; tentatively, D is TRBD1 (6 bases). The V end was cut by 3 bases, the J end by 4 bases, with 17 bases between. Germline CDR1 and CDR2: LNHDA and SQIVND (reference sequence). This CDR3 region has 16 residues. The CDR3 DNA sequence: TGTGCCAGTAGTATGGGGACGGGCAGGGGCCCAGATACGCAGTATTTT. Translating it yields CASSMGTGRGPDTQYF.

The V and J genes are TRBV4-3 and TRBJ2-5; 12 positions match TRBD2. Germline V gene lookup returns CDR1 LGHNA and CDR2 YSLEER. V was clipped by 4 bases and J by 5 bases; unmatched bases: 5. This CDR3 comprises 15 residues. CDR3 nucleotide sequence: TGCGCCAGCAGCCGTCTTCTAGCGGGGGGGGAGACCCAGTACTTC. This gives the protein CASSRLLAGGETQYF.

This clone was observed a handful of times. This CDR3 reads CASSYRQGRYGYTF. The CDR3 region has the DNA TGTGCCAGCAGCTATCGACAGGGGCGGTATGGCTACACCTTC. The chain employs TRBV7-2 and TRBJ1-2; 8 bases line up with TRBD1. The ends lost 4 bases at V and 5 bases at J; junction bases unmatched: 6. Germline CDR1 is SGHTA and CDR2 is FQGNSA. The CDR3 is made up of 14 amino acids.

This chain links TRBV5-6 with TRBJ2-5; D ambiguous. The CDR3 length is 11 residues. Trimming took 2 bases from V and 4 from J, leaving 3 bases between them. Germline-derived CDR1 and CDR2 are SGHDT and YYEEEE. CDR3 sequence reads: CASSLAETQYF. The DNA for the CDR3 is TGTGCCAGCAGCTTAGCAGAGACCCAGTACTTC.

The chain carries TRBV7-9 and TRBJ2-2; D ambiguous. From germline, CDR1 is SEHNR and CDR2 FQNEAQ (reference sequence). V was pared by 5 bases and J by 5 bases, with 6 bases between. The CDR3 extends over 12 amino acids. The CDR3 DNA follows: TGTGCCAGCAGCATGAGGACCGGGGAGCTGTTTTTT. This translates into CASSMRTGELFF.

The rearrangement links TRBV7-2 to TRBJ2-5, with a weak D call TRBD2 (6 bases). This CDR3 is built from 19 residues. The germline gives CDR1 SGHTA, CDR2 FQGNSA. V was shortened by 5 bases and J by 0 bases, with 25 bases between the two germline ends. In DNA, the CDR3 is TGTGCCAGCAGCCCCCTTCCTCCCCTAGCGCCGCCCTACCAAGAGACCCAGTACTTC. This sequence encodes CASSPLPPLAPPYQETQYF.